This paragraph reports one T cell receptor beta chain. These data come from a study of shared clonotypes between healthy human individuals. Background on the study: Donors had three CD4 naive, three CD4 memory, two CD8 naive and one CD8 memory plate apiece.

The V gene's germline CDR1 is SGHKS and CDR2 YYEKEE (reference sequence). The ends were cut back, 1 base at V and 8 bases at J, with 9 bases in the middle. The CDR3 loop spans 12 amino acids. Profiled with immunoSEQ multiplex PCR; TCRdb holds only in-frame clones, not every one. Of about 2.4 million clones listed, 90% to 95% were seen once; the top ten hold around 0.37%. Specimen: naive CD4+ T cells from PBMCs. Subset meaning: CD45RA+ positively selected. The chain carries TRBV5-5 and TRBJ1-1, with no clear D. This clonotype originated in a man younger than 35 in good health. Some clones in this sample may be carry-over from other donors' samples. In nucleotides, the CDR3 is TGTGCCAGCAGCTTGTTGACCCAGGAAGCTTTCTTT. Protein: CASSLLTQEAFF.